One T cell receptor (beta chain) is described in this entry. What it binds is not known. The sample is drawn from a study of T cell clonotyping in hematopoietic cell transplantation. Documented time point: recipient sample about 28 days before transplant, after cytoreduction. Study findings and constraints: Few recipient clonotypes overlapped donors; over 95% were de novo at given depth. After transplant, recipient diversity fell while pathologically expanded clonotypes grew through day 180.

From germline, CDR1 is PRHDT and CDR2 FYEKMQ (reference sequence). V was pared by 5 bases and J by 5 bases, with 10 bases between. The CDR3 is 13 residues long. Sequenced by immunoSEQ multiplex PCR; TCRdb stores in-frame clones only, minus some. The profile shows approximately 80,000 clones, about 95% of them singletons. This clonotype originated in a woman between 45 and 65 years old with acute myeloid leukemia. Some clones in this sample may be carry-over from other donors' samples. This rearrangement joins TRBV13 to TRBJ2-1; D may be TRBD1 (5 bases). Sequencing was performed on peripheral blood mononuclear cells, taken before stem cell transplant. The CDR3: CASSPDRHNEQFF. The CDR3 region has the DNA TGTGCCAGCAGCCCAGACAGACACAATGAGCAGTTCTTC. The entire variable domain, with the rest obtained from reference TRBV13 and TRBJ2-1, is as follows: AAGVIQSPRHLIKEKRETATLKCYPIPRHDTVYWYQQGPGQDPQFLISFYEKMQSDKGSIPDRFSAQQFSDYHSELNMSSLELGDSALYFCASSPDRHNEQFFGPGTRLTVL.